This T cell receptor beta chain was captured in a study of T-cell memory formation after mild COVID-19. Study observations and caveats: CD4+ clones that contracted lay mainly in CM and EM; CD8+ ones lay in EMRA.

MiXCR was run by TCRdb on the 5' RACE reads, yielding one entry per CDR3 protein. Among about 260,000 distinct CDR3 sequences listed, over 15% were seen once. About this clonotype: As yet, its antigen is unknown.

J lost 5 bases, V lost 10 bases, and 9 bases had no gene match. The germline V gene has CDR1 LNHDA and CDR2 SQIVND (reference sequence). The CDR3 runs 13 residues. Material: PBMCs or a T cell subset sorted from them (not recorded which). The clonotype originates from a man aged 18 to 30 who had mild COVID-19 (a few samples of this study predate the infection). Cell type and time point are not known. The chain uses TRBV19 and TRBJ1-1, with 8 bases fitting TRBD1. The CDR3 spells CAIQQGGSTEAFF. The CDR3 nucleotides read TGTGCCATTCAACAGGGGGGGTCTACTGAAGCTTTCTTT.